What follows are 10 T cell receptor beta chains derived from one specimen sequenced in a study of neurological immune-mediated disorders. Each CDR3 protein is one row after TCRdb ran MiXCR on the 5' RACE reads. The sample shows roughly 38,000 distinct CDR3 sequences, roughly 2.5% of them seen only once. The sample taken for sequencing was PBMCs. The receptor source for this set is a young man with multiple sclerosis.

This clonotype was counted many times. The CDR3 coding sequence is TGTGCCAGCAGCGCGTGGGGGACTAGCGATGCAGATACGCAGTATTTT. Protein: CASSAWGTSDADTQYF. V usage is TRBV6-2 or TRBV6-3 and J usage is TRBJ2-3; 10 bases are shared with TRBD2. CDR1 is MNHEY and CDR2 is SVGEGT in the germline V gene. This CDR3 contains 16 residues. V gave up 6 bases and J gave up 4 bases; unmatched junction bases: 10.

The sample holds many counts of this clonotype. The chain links TRBV12-3 or TRBV12-4 to TRBJ1-3; no clear D. The CDR3 totals 12 residues. V was pared by 3 bases and J by 4 bases, with 4 bases between. The CDR3 DNA follows: TGTGCCAGCAGTTTTCAGGGAAACACCATATATTTT. Its protein product is CASSFQGNTIYF.

This clonotype was seen repeatedly, ten times or more. V gene TRBV12-3 or TRBV12-4 combines with J gene TRBJ1-1; tentative D call: TRBD1 (5 bases). The CDR3 length is 12 residues. Deletions cut 5 bases from V and 6 bases from J, with 10 bases between. The CDR3 coding sequence is TGTGCCAGCAGTGACGACAGACCTGAAGCTTTCTTT. Translating gives CASSDDRPEAFF.

There are many counts of this clonotype. The genes are TRBV18 and TRBJ1-1, with a tentative D call TRBD1 (5 bases). The CDR3 sequence is 13 residues long. The germline gives CDR1 KGHSH, CDR2 LQKENI. Trimming removed 4 bases from V and 8 bases from J, with 14 bases in between. The DNA for the CDR3 is TGTGCCAGCTCACTTGGTGACGGGGCAGAAGCTTTCTTT. It is translated as CASSLGDGAEAFF.

To note about this clonotype: This could be a read error, since a much larger clone is one nucleotide away. The chain links TRBV20-1 to TRBJ2-7; unclear D gene. V was shortened by 1 base and J by 5 bases, with 12 bases between the two germline ends. The CDR3 totals 13 residues. CDR1 is DFQATT and CDR2 is SNEGSKA in the germline V gene (reference sequence). The CDR3 DNA reads as TGCAGTGCTAGAGGGAAGGTCCCCCACGAGCAGTACTTC. Its translation: CSARGKVPHEQYF.

This clonotype was counted between two and nine times. The chain recombines TRBV5-1 with TRBJ2-5, with 9 bases fitting TRBD1. This CDR3 has 15 amino acids. J lost 2 bases, V lost 4 bases, and 6 bases had no gene match. The germline CDR1 and CDR2 sequences are SGHRS and YFSETQ. CDR3 DNA: TGCGCCAGCAGCGGGGGACAGGGCTATCAAGAGACCCAGTACTTC. Residues: CASSGGQGYQETQYF.

This clonotype was seen at least ten times. J is TRBJ2-1 and V is TRBV5-1; 7 positions match TRBD1. Germline CDR1 and CDR2: SGHRS and YFSETQ. V dropped 4 bases and J dropped 3; count of bases not matched to a gene: 7. The CDR3 loop spans 15 amino acids. The CDR3 sequence is CASSSSGGFYNEQFF. The CDR3 DNA is TGCGCCAGCAGCAGTTCAGGGGGATTCTACAATGAGCAGTTCTTC.

The sample holds many counts of this clonotype. This chain uses TRBV4-3 with TRBJ2-1; TRBD2 matches 11 bases. This CDR3 contains 16 residues. Germline values: CDR1 LGHNA, CDR2 YSLEER. J lost 4 bases, V lost 4 bases, and 6 bases had no gene match. The CDR3 here is CASSRDSGRGYNEQFF. The DNA of the CDR3 is TGCGCCAGCAGCCGGGATAGCGGGAGGGGGTACAATGAGCAGTTCTTC.

This clonotype has a count of ten or more. This chain joins TRBV3-1 and TRBJ2-7; the D gene could be TRBD1 or TRBD2 (5 bases each). The CDR3 consists of 13 residues. Trimming removed 2 bases at V and 3 bases at J, with 8 bases between. Germline V lookup: CDR1 LGHDT, CDR2 YNNKEL (reference sequence). The CDR3 sequence is CASSQRGFYEQYF. Written as DNA, the CDR3 is TGTGCCAGCAGCCAACGGGGCTTCTACGAGCAGTACTTC.

A few counts support this clonotype. One end of the junction varies from germline; a read error may be responsible. The CDR3 region is CASSLAGVGTDTQYF. The CDR3 DNA follows: TGTGCCAGCAGTTTAGCGGGAGTAGGGACAGATACGCAGTATTTT. V and J are TRBV7-6 and TRBJ2-3; 9 nucleotides agree with TRBD2. The CDR3 consists of 15 residues. Germline V lookup: CDR1 SGHVS, CDR2 FNYEAQ.